This T cell receptor (beta chain) was captured by sequencing in a study of blood T cell repertoires in COVID-19. Background on the study: From the United States, Italy and Spain came samples of acute and convalescent COVID-19.

V was pared by 4 bases and J by 6 bases, with 4 bases of the junction left unmatched. Germline CDR1 and CDR2: KGHDR and SFDVKD. The CDR3 is 13 amino acids. Authors' data handling: The assay estimated nucleated cells by amplifying reference gene primers. Generated by immunoSEQ multiplex PCR, the TCRdb table keeps only in-frame clones and is missing some. V, J and clone size derive from that table, while D and trimming were established from the DNA sequence. The sample records roughly 45,000 clones, around four fifths being singletons. Sequenced material: peripheral blood. The gene calls are TRBV24-1 and TRBJ1-2; 7 bases fit TRBD1. The origin of this receptor is a human donor in a cohort sampled during active COVID-19. The CDR3 DNA reads as TGTGCCACCAGTGAGGGGACAGTCGATGGCTACACCTTC. Amino acid sequence: CATSEGTVDGYTF.